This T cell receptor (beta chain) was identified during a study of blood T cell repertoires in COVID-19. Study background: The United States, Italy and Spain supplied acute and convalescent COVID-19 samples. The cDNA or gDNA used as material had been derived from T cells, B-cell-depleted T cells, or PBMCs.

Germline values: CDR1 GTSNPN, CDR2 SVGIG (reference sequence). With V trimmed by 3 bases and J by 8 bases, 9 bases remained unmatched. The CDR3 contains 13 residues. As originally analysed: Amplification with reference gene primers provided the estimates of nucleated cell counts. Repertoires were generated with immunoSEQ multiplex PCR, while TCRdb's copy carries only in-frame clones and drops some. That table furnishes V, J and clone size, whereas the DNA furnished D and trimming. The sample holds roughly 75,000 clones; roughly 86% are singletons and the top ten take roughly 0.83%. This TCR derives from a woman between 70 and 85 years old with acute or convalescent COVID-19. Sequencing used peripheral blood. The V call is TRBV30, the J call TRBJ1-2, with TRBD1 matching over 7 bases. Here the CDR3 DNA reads TGTGCCTGGAGCCCTACAGGGGTCCAGGGCTACACCTTC. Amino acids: CAWSPTGVQGYTF.